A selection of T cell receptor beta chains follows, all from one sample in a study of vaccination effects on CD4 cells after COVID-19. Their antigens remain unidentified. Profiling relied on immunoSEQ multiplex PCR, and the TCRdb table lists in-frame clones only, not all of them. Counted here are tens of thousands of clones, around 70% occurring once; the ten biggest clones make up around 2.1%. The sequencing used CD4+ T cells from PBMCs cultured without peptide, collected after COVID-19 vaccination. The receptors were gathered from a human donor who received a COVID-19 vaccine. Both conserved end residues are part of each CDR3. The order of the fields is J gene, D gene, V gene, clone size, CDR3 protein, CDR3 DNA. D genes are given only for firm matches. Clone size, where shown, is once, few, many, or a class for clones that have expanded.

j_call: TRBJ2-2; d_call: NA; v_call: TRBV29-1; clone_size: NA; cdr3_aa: CSVWTPNTGELFF; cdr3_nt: TGCAGCGTTTGGACTCCCAACACCGGGGAGCTGTTTTTT
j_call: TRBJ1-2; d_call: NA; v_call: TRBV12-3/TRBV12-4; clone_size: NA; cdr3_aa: CASSLGPRGYTF; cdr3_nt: TGTGCCAGCAGTTTGGGCCCCAGGGGCTACACCTTC
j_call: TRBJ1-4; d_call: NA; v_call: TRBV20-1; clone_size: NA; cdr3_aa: CSASDGITGIIF; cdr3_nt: TGCAGTGCTAGTGATGGTATCACAGGGATAATTTTT
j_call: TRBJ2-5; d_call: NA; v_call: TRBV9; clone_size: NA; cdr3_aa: CASSVDPLGRETQYF; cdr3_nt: TGTGCCAGCAGCGTAGACCCGCTAGGGAGGGAGACCCAGTACTTC
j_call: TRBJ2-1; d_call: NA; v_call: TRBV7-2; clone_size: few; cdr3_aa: CASSLRSEQFF; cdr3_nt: TGTGCCAGCAGCTTGAGAAGCGAGCAGTTCTTC
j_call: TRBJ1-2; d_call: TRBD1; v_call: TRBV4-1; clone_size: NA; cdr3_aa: CASSPQGGAHYGYTF; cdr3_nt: TGCGCCAGCAGCCCTCAGGGGGGGGCCCACTATGGCTACACCTTC
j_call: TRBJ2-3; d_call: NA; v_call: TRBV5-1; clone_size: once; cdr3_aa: CASSLAPRGGTDTQYF; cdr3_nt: TGCGCCAGCAGCTTGGCCCCCAGGGGTGGCACAGATACGCAGTATTTT
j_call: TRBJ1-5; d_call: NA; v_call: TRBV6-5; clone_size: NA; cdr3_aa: CASSYRQNSNQPQHF; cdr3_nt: TGTGCCAGCAGTTATAGGCAGAATAGCAATCAGCCCCAGCATTTT
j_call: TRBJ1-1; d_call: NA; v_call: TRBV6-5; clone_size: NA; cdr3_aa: CASSYSRGIAEAFF; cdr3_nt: TGTGCCAGCAGTTACTCGAGGGGGATCGCTGAAGCTTTCTTT
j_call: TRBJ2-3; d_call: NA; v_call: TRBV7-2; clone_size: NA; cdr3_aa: CASSSSADTQYF; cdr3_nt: TGTGCCAGCAGCTCAAGCGCAGATACGCAGTATTTT
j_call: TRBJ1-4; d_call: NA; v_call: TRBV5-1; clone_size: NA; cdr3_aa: CASSLEGQLNEKLFF; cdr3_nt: TGCGCCAGCAGCTTGGAAGGCCAGCTTAATGAAAAACTGTTTTTT
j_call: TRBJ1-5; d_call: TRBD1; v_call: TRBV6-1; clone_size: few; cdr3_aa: CASSEVPGTGTEQPQHF; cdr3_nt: TGTGCCAGCAGTGAAGTTCCCGGGACAGGGACGGAACAGCCCCAGCATTTT
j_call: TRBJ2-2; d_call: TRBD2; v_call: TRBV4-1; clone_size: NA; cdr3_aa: CASSVPGLVTGELFF; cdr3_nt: TGCGCCAGCAGCGTACCGGGACTAGTCACCGGGGAGCTGTTTTTT
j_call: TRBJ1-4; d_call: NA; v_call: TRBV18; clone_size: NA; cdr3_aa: CASSPPEHSQKLFF; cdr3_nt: TGTGCCAGCTCACCACCGGAACACAGCCAAAAACTGTTTTTT
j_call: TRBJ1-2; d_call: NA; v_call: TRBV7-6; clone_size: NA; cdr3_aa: CASSPQGTYGYTF; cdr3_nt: TGTGCCAGCAGCCCCCAGGGCACCTATGGCTACACCTTC
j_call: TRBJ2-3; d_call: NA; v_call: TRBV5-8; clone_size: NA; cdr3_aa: CASPSRSPTDTQYF; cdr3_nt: TGTGCCAGCCCTAGTAGGTCTCCCACAGATACGCAGTATTTT
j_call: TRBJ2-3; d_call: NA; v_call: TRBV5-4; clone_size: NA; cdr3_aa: CASSFDQTLDTQYF; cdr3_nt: TGTGCCAGCAGCTTCGACCAAACGTTGGATACGCAGTATTTT
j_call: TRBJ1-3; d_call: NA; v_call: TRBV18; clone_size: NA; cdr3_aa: CASSIQGDGNTIYF; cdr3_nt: TGTGCCAGCTCAATACAGGGAGATGGAAACACCATATATTTT
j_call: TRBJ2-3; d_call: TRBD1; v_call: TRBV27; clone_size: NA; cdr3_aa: CASSRDRVMSTDTQYF; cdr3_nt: TGTGCCAGCAGCCGGGACAGGGTCATGTCCACAGATACGCAGTATTTT
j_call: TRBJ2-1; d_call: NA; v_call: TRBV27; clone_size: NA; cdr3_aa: CASSLYLSSSYNEQFF; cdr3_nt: TGTGCCAGCAGTTTATATTTATCTAGCTCCTACAATGAGCAGTTCTTC
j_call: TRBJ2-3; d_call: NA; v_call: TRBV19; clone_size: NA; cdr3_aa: CASLWSDTQYF; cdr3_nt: TGTGCCAGTCTGTGGTCAGATACGCAGTATTTT
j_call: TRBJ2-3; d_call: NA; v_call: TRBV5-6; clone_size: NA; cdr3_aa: CASSLYGLRGRTDTQYF; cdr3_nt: TGTGCCAGCAGCTTGTACGGACTACGCGGTAGGACAGATACGCAGTATTTT
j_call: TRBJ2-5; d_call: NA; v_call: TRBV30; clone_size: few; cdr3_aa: CAWTKTEMSQYF; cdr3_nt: TGTGCCTGGACCAAGACGGAGATGTCCCAGTACTTC
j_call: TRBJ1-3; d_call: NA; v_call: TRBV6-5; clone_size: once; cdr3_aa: CASLGLRKNTIYF; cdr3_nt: TGTGCCAGCCTGGGACTCAGGAAGAACACCATATATTTT
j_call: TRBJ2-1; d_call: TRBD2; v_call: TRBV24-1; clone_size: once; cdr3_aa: CATSDGGTGIYNEQFF; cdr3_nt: TGTGCCACCAGTGACGGGGGGACCGGAATCTACAATGAGCAGTTCTTC
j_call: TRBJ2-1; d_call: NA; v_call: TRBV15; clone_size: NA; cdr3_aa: CATSRDPVYEQFF; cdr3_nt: TGTGCCACCAGCAGAGATCCAGTATATGAGCAGTTCTTC
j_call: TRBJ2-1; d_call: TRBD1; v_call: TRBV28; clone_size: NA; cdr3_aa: CASSLTWGQGEDEQFF; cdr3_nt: TGTGCCAGCAGTTTAACTTGGGGACAGGGTGAGGATGAGCAGTTCTTC
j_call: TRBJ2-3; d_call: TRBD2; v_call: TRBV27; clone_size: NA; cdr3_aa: CASSLWSGGADTQYF; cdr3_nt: TGTGCCAGCAGTTTATGGAGCGGGGGGGCAGATACGCAGTATTTT
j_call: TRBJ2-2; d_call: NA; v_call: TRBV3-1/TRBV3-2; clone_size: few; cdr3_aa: CASSQVGGRDTGELFF; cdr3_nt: TGTGCCAGCAGCCAAGTTGGGGGTCGGGACACCGGGGAGCTGTTTTTT
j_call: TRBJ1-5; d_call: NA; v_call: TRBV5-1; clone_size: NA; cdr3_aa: CASSFGENQPQHF; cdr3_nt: TGCGCCAGCAGCTTCGGGGAAAATCAGCCCCAGCATTTT
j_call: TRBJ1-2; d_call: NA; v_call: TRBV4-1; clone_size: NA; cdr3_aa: CASSFRRQNDYGYTF; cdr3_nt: TGCGCCAGCAGCTTCCGACGGCAGAACGACTATGGCTACACCTTC
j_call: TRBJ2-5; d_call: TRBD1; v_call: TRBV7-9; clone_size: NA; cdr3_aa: CASSLTGGGETQYF; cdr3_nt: TGTGCCAGCAGCTTGACAGGGGGCGGTGAGACCCAGTACTTC
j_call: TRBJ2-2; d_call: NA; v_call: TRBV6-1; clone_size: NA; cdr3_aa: CASSEFRSAGELFF; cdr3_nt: TGTGCCAGCAGTGAATTTAGGTCGGCCGGGGAGCTGTTTTTT
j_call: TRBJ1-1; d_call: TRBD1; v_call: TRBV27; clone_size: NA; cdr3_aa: CASRGRDRGTEAFF; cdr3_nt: TGTGCCAGCAGGGGCCGGGACAGGGGCACTGAAGCTTTCTTT
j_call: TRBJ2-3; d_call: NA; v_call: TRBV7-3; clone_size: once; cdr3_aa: CASSLTAGRVGDTQYF; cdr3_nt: TGTGCCAGCAGCTTAACGGCAGGGAGAGTAGGAGATACGCAGTATTTT
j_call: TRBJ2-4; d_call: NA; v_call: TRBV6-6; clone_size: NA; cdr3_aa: CASSPGLNIQYF; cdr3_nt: TGTGCCAGCAGCCCGGGGTTAAACATTCAGTACTTC
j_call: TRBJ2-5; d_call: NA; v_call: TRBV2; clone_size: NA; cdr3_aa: CASTGSHETQYF; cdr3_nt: TGTGCCAGCACTGGGAGTCACGAGACCCAGTACTTC
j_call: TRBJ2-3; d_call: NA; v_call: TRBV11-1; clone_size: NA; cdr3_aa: CATGTFSTDTQYF; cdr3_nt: TGTGCCACAGGGACTTTTAGCACAGATACGCAGTATTTT
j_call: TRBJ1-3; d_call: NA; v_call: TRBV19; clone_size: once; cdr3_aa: CASEVPRPLSGNTIYF; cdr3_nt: TGTGCCAGTGAGGTTCCCAGGCCGCTCTCTGGAAACACCATATATTTT
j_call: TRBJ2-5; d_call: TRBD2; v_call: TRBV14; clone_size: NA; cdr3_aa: CASSQDLPGGGETQYF; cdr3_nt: TGTGCCAGCAGCCAAGATTTACCGGGAGGAGGAGAGACCCAGTACTTC
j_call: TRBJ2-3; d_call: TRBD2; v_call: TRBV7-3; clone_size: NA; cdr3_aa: CASSQRTSGGASTDTQYF; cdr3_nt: TGTGCCAGCAGCCAGAGGACTAGCGGGGGGGCGAGCACAGATACGCAGTATTTT
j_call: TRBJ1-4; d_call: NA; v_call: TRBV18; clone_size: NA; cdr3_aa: CASSPGTTNEKLFF; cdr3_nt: TGTGCCAGCTCACCCGGGACGACGAATGAAAAACTGTTTTTT
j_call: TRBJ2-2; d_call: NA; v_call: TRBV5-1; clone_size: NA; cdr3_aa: CASSFSGILAGELFF; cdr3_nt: TGCGCCAGCAGCTTTTCCGGGATACTAGCCGGGGAGCTGTTTTTT
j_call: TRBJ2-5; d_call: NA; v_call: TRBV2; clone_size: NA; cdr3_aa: CASSPTWETQYF; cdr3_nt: TGTGCCAGCAGTCCAACATGGGAGACCCAGTACTTC
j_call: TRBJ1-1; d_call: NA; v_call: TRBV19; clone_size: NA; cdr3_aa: CATSSRGSTEAFF; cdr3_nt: TGTGCCACTTCATCTAGGGGGTCCACTGAAGCTTTCTTT
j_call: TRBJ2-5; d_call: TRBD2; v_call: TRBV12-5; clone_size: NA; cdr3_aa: CASGLVRGGGQETQYF; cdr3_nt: TGTGCTAGTGGTTTGGTACGAGGCGGGGGGCAAGAGACCCAGTACTTC
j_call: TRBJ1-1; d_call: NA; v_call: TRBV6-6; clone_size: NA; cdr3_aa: CASSYFGSSAEAFF; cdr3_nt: TGTGCCAGCAGTTACTTCGGGTCCTCGGCTGAAGCTTTCTTT
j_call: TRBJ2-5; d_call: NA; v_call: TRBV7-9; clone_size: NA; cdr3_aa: CASSPQQETQYF; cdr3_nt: TGTGCCAGCAGCCCACAGCAAGAGACCCAGTACTTC
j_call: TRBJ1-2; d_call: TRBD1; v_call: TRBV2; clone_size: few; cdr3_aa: CASSDGTGGANYGYTF; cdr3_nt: TGTGCCAGCAGTGATGGGACAGGGGGTGCTAACTATGGCTACACCTTC
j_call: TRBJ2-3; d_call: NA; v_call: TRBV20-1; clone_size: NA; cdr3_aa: CSASRRDGADTQYF; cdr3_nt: TGCAGTGCTAGTCGGAGGGATGGAGCAGATACGCAGTATTTT
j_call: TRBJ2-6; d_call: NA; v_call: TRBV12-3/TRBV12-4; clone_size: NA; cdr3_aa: CASRWDGANVLTF; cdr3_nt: TGTGCCAGCCGTTGGGACGGGGCCAACGTCCTGACTTTC
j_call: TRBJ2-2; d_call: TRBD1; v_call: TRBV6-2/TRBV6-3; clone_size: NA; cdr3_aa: CASSYPGTGLPGELFF; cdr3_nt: TGTGCCAGCAGTTACCCGGGGACAGGGTTACCCGGGGAGCTGTTTTTT
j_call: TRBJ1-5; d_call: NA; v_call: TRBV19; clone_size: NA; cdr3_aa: CASRPGGLKQPQHF; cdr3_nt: TGTGCCAGTAGACCCGGGGGATTGAAACAGCCCCAGCATTTT
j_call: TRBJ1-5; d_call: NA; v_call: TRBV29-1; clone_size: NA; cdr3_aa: CSVEMGSGQPQHF; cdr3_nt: TGCAGCGTTGAGATGGGGAGTGGTCAGCCCCAGCATTTT
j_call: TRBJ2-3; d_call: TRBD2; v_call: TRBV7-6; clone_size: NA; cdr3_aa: CASSIILAGVDTQYF; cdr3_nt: TGTGCCAGCAGCATCATTCTAGCGGGGGTGGATACGCAGTATTTT